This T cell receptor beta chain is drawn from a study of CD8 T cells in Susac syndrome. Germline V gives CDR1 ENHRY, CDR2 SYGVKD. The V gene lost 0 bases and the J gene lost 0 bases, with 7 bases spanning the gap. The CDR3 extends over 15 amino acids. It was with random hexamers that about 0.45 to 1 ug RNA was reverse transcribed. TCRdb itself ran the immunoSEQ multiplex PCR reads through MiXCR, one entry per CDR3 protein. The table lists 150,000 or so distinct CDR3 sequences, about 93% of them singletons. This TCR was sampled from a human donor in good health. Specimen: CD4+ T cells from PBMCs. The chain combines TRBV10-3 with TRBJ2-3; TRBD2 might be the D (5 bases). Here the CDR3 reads CAISESRVSTDTQYF. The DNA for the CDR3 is TGTGCCATCAGTGAGTCGCGGGTGAGCACAGATACGCAGTATTTT.